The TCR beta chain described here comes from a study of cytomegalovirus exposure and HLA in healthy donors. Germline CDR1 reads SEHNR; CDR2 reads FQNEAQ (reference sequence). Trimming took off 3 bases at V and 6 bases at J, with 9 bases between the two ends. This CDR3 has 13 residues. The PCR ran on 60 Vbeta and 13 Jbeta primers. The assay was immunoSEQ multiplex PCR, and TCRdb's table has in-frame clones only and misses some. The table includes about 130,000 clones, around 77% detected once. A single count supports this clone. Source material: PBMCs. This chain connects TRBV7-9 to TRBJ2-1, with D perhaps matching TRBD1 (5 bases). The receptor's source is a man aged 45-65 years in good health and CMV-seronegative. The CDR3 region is CASSLVGRNEQFF. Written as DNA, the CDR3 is TGTGCCAGCAGCTTGGTGGGGCGCAATGAGCAGTTCTTC.